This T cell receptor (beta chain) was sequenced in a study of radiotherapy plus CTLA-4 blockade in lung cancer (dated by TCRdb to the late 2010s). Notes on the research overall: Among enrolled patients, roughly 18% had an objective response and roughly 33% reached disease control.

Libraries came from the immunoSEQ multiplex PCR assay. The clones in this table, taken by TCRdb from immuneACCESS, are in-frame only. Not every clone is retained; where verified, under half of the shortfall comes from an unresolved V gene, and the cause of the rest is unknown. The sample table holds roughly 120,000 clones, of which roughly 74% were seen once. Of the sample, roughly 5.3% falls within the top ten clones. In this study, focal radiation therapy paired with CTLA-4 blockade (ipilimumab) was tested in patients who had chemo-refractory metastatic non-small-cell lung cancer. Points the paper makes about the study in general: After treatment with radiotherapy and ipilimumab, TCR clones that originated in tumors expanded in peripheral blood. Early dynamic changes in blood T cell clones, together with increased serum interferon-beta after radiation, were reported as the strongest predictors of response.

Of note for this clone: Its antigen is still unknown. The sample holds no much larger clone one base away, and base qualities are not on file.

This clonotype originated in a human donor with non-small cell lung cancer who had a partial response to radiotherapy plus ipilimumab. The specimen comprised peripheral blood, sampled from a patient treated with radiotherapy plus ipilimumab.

The CDR3 region: CAWSVNTEAFF. Here is the DNA: TGTGCCTGGTCAGTGAACACTGAAGCTTTCTTT. The rearrangement combines TRBV30 with TRBJ1-1; the D segment cannot be called with confidence. The CDR3, from cysteine to phenylalanine, totals 11 residues. Only the CDR3 DNA stays, 33 bases, in frame from base 1. CDR1 and CDR2, per the germline V gene (reference sequence), are GTSNPN and SVGIG. Trimming costs V 5 bases and J 0 bases, and their ends lie 4 bases apart. The CDR3 plus the reference TRBV30 and TRBJ1-1 genes for the other parts give the full variable domain: SQTIHQWPATLVQPVGSPLSLECTVEGTSNPNLYWYRQAAGRGLQLLFYSVGIGQISSEVPQNLSASRPQDRQFILSSKKLLLSDSGFYLCAWSVNTEAFFGQGTRLTVV.